This TCR beta chain was recorded in a study of early stage breast cancer tumors. The assay was immunoSEQ multiplex PCR, and TCRdb's table has in-frame clones only and misses some. The sample shows about 3,500 clones, roughly 68% of them seen only once. V was pared by 3 bases and J by 4 bases, with 10 bases between. The germline V gene encodes CDR1 MDHEN and CDR2 SYDVKM. CDR3 length: 14 amino acids. Specimen: breast tumor tissue. The TCR was taken from a person in their 40s with breast cancer. The rearrangement joins TRBV28 to TRBJ1-5; weak D call: TRBD1 (6 bases). CDR3 nucleotides: TGTGCCAGCAGTTTTTGGGACAAGAATCAGCCCCAGCATTTT. Protein: CASSFWDKNQPQHF.